The 17 T cell receptor beta chains below all came from one sample that was sequenced in a study of CD8 T cells in ankylosing spondylitis listed by TCRdb under 2017. The library was generated by 5' RACE. The sequencer listed for this sample is Illumina HiSeq 2500. TCRdb passed the public sequencing reads through fastp at Q25 and MiXCR, retaining productive beta sequences. Duplicate CDR3 protein sequences are folded into a single record with the most common DNA and genes. For this sample the table gives roughly 170,000 distinct CDR3 sequences, of which just over 9.5% were detected only once. The ten biggest clones cover approximately 15% of the sample. The sequenced sample consisted of blood, either unsorted or a sorted T cell fraction (not recorded which). All receptors derive from a female donor with ankylosing spondylitis or in good health (not recorded which).

This clonotype occurred a few times. The chain links TRBV20-1 to TRBJ1-5; no definite D call. The CDR3 is 13 amino acids. Germline V CDR1 and CDR2: DFQATT, SNEGSKA (reference sequence). V gave up 0 bases and J gave up 4 bases, with 7 bases separating them. The DNA of the CDR3 is TGCAGTGCTAGAGATCGTAGAAATCAGCCCCAGCATTTT. This encodes CSARDRRNQPQHF.

This chain links TRBV9 with TRBJ2-7; D unclear. Germline V CDR1 and CDR2: SGDLS, YYNGEE. CDR3 length: 14 amino acids. With 3 bases removed from V and 1 base from J, the gap between germline ends came to 11 bases. The CDR3 is CASSEGIPSYEQYF. CDR3 coding DNA: TGTGCCAGCAGCGAGGGAATACCATCCTACGAGCAGTACTTC.

This chain joins TRBV5-6 and TRBJ2-1; D might be TRBD2 (6 bases). Germline lookup yields CDR1 SGHDT and CDR2 YYEEEE. CDR3 length: 17 amino acids. V lost 0 bases, J lost 0 bases, and 13 bases lay in between. The CDR3 sequence is CASSLGPGRSSYNEQFF. The CDR3 coding sequence is TGTGCCAGCAGCTTGGGACCGGGGAGGAGCTCCTACAATGAGCAGTTCTTC.

In its sample, this clonotype was seen a few times. V gene TRBV30 combines with J gene TRBJ1-4; the D gene is possibly TRBD1 (5 bases). Germline V gives CDR1 GTSNPN, CDR2 SVGIG (reference sequence). The CDR3 sequence is 15 residues long. V lost 2 bases and J lost 8, with 18 bases in between. The CDR3 loop reads CAWSLLGGSREKLFF. In nucleotides, the CDR3 is TGTGCCTGGAGTCTCCTGGGGGGGAGTCGAGAAAAACTGTTTTTT.

This clonotype was seen a handful of times. The chain carries TRBV20-1 and TRBJ2-1; D remains ambiguous. V was trimmed by 6 bases and J by 8 bases, leaving 11 bases between them. The CDR3 is 11 amino acids. The germline V gene encodes CDR1 DFQATT and CDR2 SNEGSKA (reference sequence). The CDR3 DNA reads as TGCAGTGCCCCGTGGATCGATGAGCAGTTCTTC. Residues: CSAPWIDEQFF.

This clonotype occurred a few times. This rearrangement joins TRBV24-1 to TRBJ2-7; 7 bases align to TRBD1. Trimming removed 6 bases from V and 5 bases from J; junction bases left unmatched: 3. Germline CDR1 is KGHDR and CDR2 is SFDVKD. CDR3 length: 12 amino acids. The CDR3 DNA sequence: TGTGCCACCAGTCGACAGGGCCACGAGCAGTACTTC. Translated: CATSRQGHEQYF.

This clonotype has a count of ten or more. The chain employs TRBV20-1 and TRBJ1-5, with a tentative D call TRBD1 (5 bases). The CDR3 consists of 16 residues. V was clipped by 7 bases and J by 2 bases, with 21 bases between them. Germline CDR1 is DFQATT and CDR2 is SNEGSKA (reference sequence). CDR3 protein: CSVRDSTSQGNQPQHF. The CDR3 nucleotides read TGCAGTGTTCGAGACAGCACCAGTCAGGGCAATCAGCCCCAGCATTTT.

The J gene is TRBJ1-6, the V gene TRBV30; D is ambiguous. Trimming stripped 1 base from V and 10 bases from J, with 11 bases between. This CDR3 is built from 13 residues. Germline V lookup: CDR1 GTSNPN, CDR2 SVGIG (reference sequence). CDR3 amino acids: CAWSDPPGSPLHF. In DNA form, the CDR3 reads TGTGCCTGGAGTGATCCCCCCGGGTCACCCCTCCACTTT.

This clonotype was seen at least ten times. The chain uses TRBV20-1 and TRBJ1-6; no reliable D call. The CDR3 runs to 12 residues. Germline V lookup: CDR1 DFQATT, CDR2 SNEGSKA (reference sequence). V gave up 0 bases and J gave up 14 bases, with 11 bases separating them. The CDR3 here is CSAREGPFTLHF. CDR3 DNA: TGCAGTGCTAGAGAAGGACCCTTCACCCTCCACTTT.

This clonotype was observed a handful of times. The rearrangement uses TRBV7-9 and TRBJ2-3; D is undetermined. This CDR3 spans 14 amino acids. The germline gives CDR1 SEHNR, CDR2 FQNEAQ (reference sequence). Trimming stripped 3 bases from V and 5 bases from J, with 12 bases between. CDR3: CASSFGPRGDTQYF. As DNA, the CDR3 is TGTGCCAGCAGCTTCGGCCCCCGAGGAGATACGCAGTATTTT.

This clonotype was seen repeatedly, ten times or more. The chain is built from TRBV7-8 and TRBJ2-5; D not resolved. Trimming stripped 2 bases from V and 5 bases from J, with 6 bases between. The germline V gene has CDR1 SGHVS and CDR2 FQNEAQ. The CDR3 runs 12 residues. The chain's CDR3 is CASSLPGETQYF. DNA for the CDR3: TGTGCCAGCAGCTTACCCGGGGAGACCCAGTACTTC.

This clonotype appeared a few times. The chain uses TRBV4-3 and TRBJ2-7; 8 bases match TRBD2. V lost 1 base, J lost 0 bases, and 2 bases stayed unmatched. CDR1 LGHNA and CDR2 YSLEER come from the germline V gene. This CDR3 spans 15 amino acids. Written as DNA, the CDR3 is TGCGCCAGCAGCCAAGTGGGGACTAGCTCCTACGAGCAGTACTTC. Its translation: CASSQVGTSSYEQYF.

This clonotype was observed at least ten times. The chain couples TRBV15 to TRBJ2-5; a weak D match, TRBD2 (5 bases). The CDR3 sequence is 15 residues long. CDR1 and CDR2 (germline): LNHNV, YYDKDF (reference sequence). V lost 5 bases, J lost 5 bases, and 18 bases lay in between. The CDR3 reads CATSGPGLGGETQYF. The CDR3 bases are TGTGCCACCAGCGGCCCCGGTCTGGGCGGGGAGACCCAGTACTTC.

The chain has TRBV6-5 and TRBJ1-1; tentatively, D is TRBD1 (5 bases). Trimming took 0 bases from V and 1 from J, leaving 9 bases between them. Germline lookup yields CDR1 MNHEY and CDR2 SVGAGI. CDR3 length equals 15 residues. Here the CDR3 reads CASSYSGPPNTEAFF. CDR3 nucleotides: TGTGCCAGCAGTTACTCGGGGCCCCCGAACACTGAAGCTTTCTTT.

The chain joins TRBV29-1 to TRBJ2-1; 7 positions agree with TRBD1. The CDR3 loop spans 12 amino acids. Germline CDR1 is SQVTM and CDR2 is ANQGSEA. Losses at the gene ends were 8 bases for V and 8 bases for J; bases not matched to a gene: 9. The CDR3 spells CSLPGTADEQFF. For the CDR3, the DNA is TGCAGCCTCCCCGGGACAGCGGATGAGCAGTTCTTC.

There are many counts of this clonotype. The rearrangement joins TRBV12-3 or TRBV12-4 to TRBJ1-6; D not resolved. This CDR3 has 15 amino acids. Trimming took 3 bases from V and 10 from J, leaving 16 bases between them. The CDR3 reads CASSFRQAVGSPLHF. As DNA, the CDR3 is TGTGCCAGCAGTTTTCGACAAGCCGTGGGGTCACCCCTCCACTTT.

This clonotype has ten or more counts. The gene calls are TRBV7-2 and TRBJ1-5; no clear D. Trimming took off 1 base at V and 5 bases at J, with 9 bases between the two ends. From germline, CDR1 is SGHTA and CDR2 FQGNSA. The length of the CDR3 is 14 residues. CDR3 DNA sequence: TGTGCCAGCAGCTTAGAGACTGGGGATCAGCCCCAGCATTTT. This gives the protein CASSLETGDQPQHF. The whole variable domain, remainder taken from reference TRBV7-2 and TRBJ1-5, is GAGVSQSPSNKVTEKGKDVELRCDPISGHTALYWYRQSLGQGLEFLIYFQGNSAPDKSGLPSDRFSAERTGGSVSTLTIQRTQQEDSAVYLCASSLETGDQPQHFGDGTRLSIL.